This TCR beta chain was captured in a study of blood T cells in healthy people across ages. Germline V gene lookup returns CDR1 SGHKS and CDR2 YYEKEE (reference sequence). This CDR3 has 14 residues. V was trimmed by 0 bases and J by 0 bases, leaving 6 bases between them. Many counts were recorded for this clonotype. The use of a sample-barcoded 5' primer and a J-beta primer mix characterized a second PCR of 7 to 11 cycles. TCRdb processed the 5' RACE reads anew with MiXCR; each CDR3 protein has one entry. The table has about 570,000 distinct CDR3 sequences, around 27% seen once. Another study also made use of these data, one on T cells of mothers and their children.

The sample consisted of blood. The clonotype comes from a boy aged 2-15 years in good health. The V and J genes are TRBV5-5 and TRBJ2-5, with D uncertain. CDR3 sequence (DNA): TGTGCCAGCAGCTTGGACAGTAACCAAGAGACCCAGTACTTC. It translates to CASSLDSNQETQYF.